Below, 19 T cell receptor beta chains from the same sample are listed, as sequenced in a study of beta chain features in type 1 diabetes. Sequenced material consisted of expressed TCRB transcripts (all of the isolated RNA was reverse transcribed). Clones were read by immunoSEQ multiplex PCR, and TCRdb kept only the in-frame ones, dropping some. Counted here are some 900,000 clones, about a sixth occurring once; the ten biggest clones make up 0.02% to 0.025%. The sample comprised naive CD4+ T cells from blood. All receptors come from a woman in her late teens or twenties in good health.

The rearrangement uses TRBV5-1 and TRBJ1-1, with D uncertain. Trimming removed 3 bases at V and 3 bases at J, with 9 bases between. The germline gives CDR1 SGHRS, CDR2 YFSETQ. The CDR3 covers 13 residues. The CDR3 nucleotides are TGCGCCAGCAGCTCAAACGTGGACACTGAAGCTTTCTTT. This codes for CASSSNVDTEAFF.

J is TRBJ2-3 and V is TRBV28; 9 nucleotides line up with TRBD2. The CDR3 runs 16 residues. Germline V gives CDR1 MDHEN, CDR2 SYDVKM. The junction had 11 bases not matched to a gene; V was cut back by 6 bases and J by 4 bases. The CDR3 coding sequence is TGTGCCAGCAGCAGTGGGTTAGCGGGAGAGGCAGATACGCAGTATTTT. Its protein product is CASSSGLAGEADTQYF.

This clone was counted between two and nine times. The chain carries TRBV5-1 and TRBJ2-3; D gene unclear. The V end was cut by 4 bases, the J end by 1 base, with 10 bases between. Germline CDR1 SGHRS, CDR2 YFSETQ. This CDR3 spans 14 amino acids. CDR3 sequence reads: CASSPDIRTDTQYF. The CDR3 DNA follows: TGCGCCAGCAGCCCCGACATCCGCACAGATACGCAGTATTTT.

The chain joins TRBV7-9 to TRBJ2-7, with D uncertain. There are 11 residues in the CDR3. The V gene lost 7 bases and the J gene lost 3 bases, with 7 bases spanning the gap. Per the germline V gene, CDR1 is SEHNR and CDR2 is FQNEAQ (reference sequence). This CDR3 is CASIPSYEQYF. The CDR3 region has the DNA TGTGCCAGCATCCCGAGCTACGAGCAGTACTTC.

The chain is built from TRBV10-3 and TRBJ2-7; D remains unclear. With 4 bases removed from V and 1 base from J, the gap between germline ends came to 14 bases. Germline V gene sequence: CDR1 ENHRY, CDR2 SYGVKD. The CDR3 spans 15 residues. The CDR3 bases are TGTGCCATCAGTGGGGCCTTTGACTCATCCTACGAGCAGTACTTC. Translating gives CAISGAFDSSYEQYF.

The chain couples TRBV7-9 to TRBJ2-1, with D hard to call. Per the germline V gene, CDR1 is SEHNR and CDR2 is FQNEAQ (reference sequence). This CDR3 spans 12 amino acids. Trimming removed 5 bases from V and 9 bases from J, with 11 bases in between. DNA for the CDR3: TGTGCCAGCAGCCTGAGACCCGGTGAGCAGTTCTTC. Amino acid sequence: CASSLRPGEQFF.

This clone has more than one count but fewer than ten. The CDR3 is CASSIGTRNNEQFF. The CDR3 DNA reads as TGTGCCAGCAGCATCGGGACTAGAAACAATGAGCAGTTCTTC. The chain links TRBV7-9 to TRBJ2-1; TRBD2 agrees at 8 bases. This CDR3 has 14 amino acids. The V gene end was trimmed by 5 bases and the J gene end by 5 bases; junction bases not matched to a gene: 5. Germline loops: CDR1 SEHNR, CDR2 FQNEAQ (reference sequence).

In its sample, this clone was seen a few times. The chain couples TRBV9 to TRBJ2-6; D is ambiguous. Germline CDR1 SGDLS, CDR2 YYNGEE. The CDR3 spans 15 residues. V dropped 4 bases and J dropped 1 base, with 9 bases sitting between them. For the CDR3, the DNA is TGTGCCAGCAGCCTCGCAGGTTCTGGGGCCAACGTCCTGACTTTC. Protein product: CASSLAGSGANVLTF.

This sequence joins TRBV6-7 and TRBJ2-1; TRBD2 matches at 8 bases. TRBV6-7 is noted as an ORF with a role that remains uncertain. The trim removed 7 bases at V and 1 base at J, leaving 6 bases unmatched. This CDR3 has 15 amino acids. The CDR3 region has the DNA TGTGCCAGCAATCAGGGACTAGAGTCCTACAATGAGCAGTTCTTC. It is translated as CASNQGLESYNEQFF.

This clone was seen more than once but under ten times. The chain recombines TRBV18 with TRBJ1-5; a weak D match, TRBD1 (5 bases). The CDR3 has 15 amino acids. Trimming took 3 bases from V and 9 from J, leaving 18 bases between them. Germline V lookup: CDR1 KGHSH, CDR2 LQKENI. The CDR3 coding sequence is TGTGCCAGCTCACCCTCCCGGGACTTCGATGGGCCCCAGCATTTT. It is translated as CASSPSRDFDGPQHF.

V gene TRBV4-2 combines with J gene TRBJ1-4; D may be TRBD1 (6 bases). The germline V gene has CDR1 LGHNA and CDR2 YNFKEQ. The V end lost 4 bases, the J end lost 7 bases, and 13 bases lay between the germline ends. The CDR3 runs 14 residues. The CDR3 protein is CASSPGGASEKLFF. Written as DNA, the CDR3 is TGTGCCAGCAGCCCGGGGGGGGCTAGTGAAAAACTGTTTTTT.

There are a few counts of this clone. The chain is built from TRBV5-4 and TRBJ2-3; 9 bases match TRBD2. V shed 2 bases, J shed 7 bases, and the junction held 8 bases outside the gene matches. This CDR3 spans 15 amino acids. In germline, CDR1 is SGHNT, CDR2 YYREEE (reference sequence). The CDR3 coding sequence is TGTGCCAGCAGCTTCGGCGGGGGGGCGTTGAATACGCAGTATTTT. Its translation is CASSFGGGALNTQYF.

The chain employs TRBV28 and TRBJ2-7, with TRBD1 matching over 7 bases. J was trimmed by 3 bases and V by 5 bases; bases with no gene match: 7. Germline V gene lookup returns CDR1 MDHEN and CDR2 SYDVKM. CDR3 length: 14 amino acids. The CDR3 region has the DNA TGTGCCAGCAGTCTTGGGGACAGTAACTACGAGCAGTACTTC. Its translation: CASSLGDSNYEQYF.

This clone has a handful of counts. The rearrangement links TRBV7-2 to TRBJ2-1, with 10 bases lining up with TRBD1. The CDR3 covers 16 residues. Germline V CDR1 and CDR2: SGHTA, FQGNSA. V trimming: 5 bases; J trimming: 3 bases; junction bases outside the gene matches: 7. CDR3 sequence (DNA): TGTGCCAGCAGCACCCGACAGGGGGCGCACTACAATGAGCAGTTCTTC. Translated, it gives CASSTRQGAHYNEQFF.

This clone has just a few counts. CDR3 sequence: CASSLGPIANYGYTF. Here the CDR3 DNA reads TGTGCCAGCAGCTTAGGGCCGATAGCTAACTATGGCTACACCTTC. The gene calls are TRBV7-9 and TRBJ1-2; D uncertain. This CDR3 comprises 15 residues. From germline, CDR1 is SEHNR and CDR2 FQNEAQ (reference sequence). V gave up 1 base and J gave up 0 bases, with 9 bases separating them. The whole variable domain, remainder taken from reference TRBV7-9 and TRBJ1-2, is DTGVSQNPRHKITKRGQNVTFRCDPISEHNRLYWYRQTLGQGPEFLTYFQNEAQLEKSRLLSDRFSAERPKGSFSTLEIQRTEQGDSAMYLCASSLGPIANYGYTFGSGTRLTVV.

V usage is TRBV11-2 and J usage is TRBJ2-1; D possibly corresponds to TRBD2 (5 bases). The CDR3 extends over 16 amino acids. The germline V and J ends were trimmed by 1 base and 8 bases, with 18 bases remaining between them. CDR1 SGHAT and CDR2 FQNNGV come from the germline V gene. This CDR3 is CASSLAFAVLDYEQFF. In DNA, the CDR3 is TGTGCCAGCAGCTTAGCGTTCGCGGTCCTGGACTATGAGCAGTTCTTC.

This clone appeared a few times. This sequence joins TRBV28 and TRBJ2-5, with TRBD1 matching 9 bases. V shed 3 bases, J shed 3 bases, and the junction held 2 bases outside the gene matches. This CDR3 region has 14 residues. Germline assignment: CDR1 MDHEN and CDR2 SYDVKM. CDR3 coding DNA: TGTGCCAGCAGTTTCCGGGACAGGGAAGAGACCCAGTACTTC. Encoded protein: CASSFRDREETQYF. Full variable domain (rest looked up from reference TRBV28 and TRBJ2-5): DVKVTQSSRYLVKRTGEKVFLECVQDMDHENMFWYRQDPGLGLRLIYFSYDVKMKEKGDIPEGYSVSREKKERFSLILESASTNQTSMYLCASSFRDREETQYFGPGTRLLVL.

This clone has more than one count but fewer than ten. The chain combines TRBV14 with TRBJ1-2; 8 bases match TRBD1. The junction had 8 bases not matched to a gene; V was cut back by 0 bases and J by 5 bases. CDR3 length: 16 amino acids. The germline CDR1 and CDR2 sequences are SGHDN and FVKESK. CDR3 sequence (DNA): TGTGCCAGCAGCCAAGATCTGGCAGGGGGCCGGTATGGCTACACCTTC. Amino acid sequence: CASSQDLAGGRYGYTF.

This clone was observed many times. The chain has TRBV21-1 and TRBJ2-1; TRBD2 is the table's D call, not checked against the DNA. TRBV21-1 is a documented pseudogene. The CDR3 is made up of 16 amino acids. DNA of the CDR3: TGTGCCAGCAGCAAAACCGGCGGGAGATCCTACAATGAGCAGTTCTTC. It translates to CASSKTGGRSYNEQFF.